A single sample is the source of the 21 T cell receptor beta chains below, sequenced in a study of CD8 T cells in Susac syndrome. It was with random hexamers that roughly 0.5 to 1 ug RNA was reverse transcribed. MiXCR, applied by TCRdb to the immunoSEQ multiplex PCR reads, yields one record per CDR3 protein. The repertoire holds about 300,000 distinct CDR3 sequences, with about 90% as singletons. Sequenced: CD4+ T cells from PBMCs. These receptors were obtained from a human donor with multiple sclerosis.

This clonotype has a single count. V gene TRBV7-9 combines with J gene TRBJ2-7; the D gene is possibly TRBD2 (5 bases). The CDR3 is 15 amino acids. Germline CDR1 reads SEHNR; CDR2 reads FQNEAQ (reference sequence). V was shortened by 5 bases and J by 2 bases, with 16 bases between the two germline ends. Written as DNA, the CDR3 is TGTGCCAGCAGCCAAGAGGGCAGGTTCCCCTACGAGCAGTACTTC. Translation gives CASSQEGRFPYEQYF.

This chain uses TRBV7-2 with TRBJ2-4; 15 bases map to TRBD2. Germline V gene data show CDR1 as SGHTA and CDR2 as FQGNSA. The V gene end was trimmed by 5 bases and the J gene end by 5 bases; junction bases not matched to a gene: 10. This CDR3 is built from 18 residues. CDR3 DNA sequence: TGTGCCAGCAGCCCGAGGACTAGCGGGAGGGCCCGGGAAAACATTCAGTACTTC. Residues: CASSPRTSGRARENIQYF.

This rearrangement joins TRBV19 to TRBJ2-1; 8 bases are shared with TRBD2. Losses at the gene ends were 1 base for V and 12 bases for J; bases not matched to a gene: 2. Germline V gives CDR1 LNHDA, CDR2 SQIVND (reference sequence). There are 12 residues in the CDR3. The CDR3 loop reads CASSIGLAPQFF. Here the CDR3 DNA reads TGTGCCAGTAGTATAGGACTAGCGCCGCAGTTCTTC.

The chain couples TRBV18 to TRBJ1-3; TRBD1 is a possible D gene (6 bases). CDR1 KGHSH and CDR2 LQKENI come from the germline V gene. The CDR3 consists of 17 residues. V was clipped by 5 bases and J by 2 bases, with 19 bases between them. This CDR3 reads CASSAKQGEVAGNTIYF. For the CDR3, the DNA is TGTGCCAGCTCAGCGAAACAGGGAGAGGTGGCTGGAAACACCATATATTTT.

The genes are TRBV5-1 and TRBJ1-2; D is perhaps TRBD1 (6 bases). The CDR3 loop spans 14 amino acids. V was pared by 2 bases and J by 1 base, with 9 bases between. Germline values: CDR1 SGHRS, CDR2 YFSETQ. CDR3 bases: TGCGCCAGCAGCTTCGGACAGTATAACTATGGCTACACCTTC. Protein: CASSFGQYNYGYTF.

CDR3 nucleotide sequence: TGTGCCAGCAGCGCTCGGACGGCCAATTCACCCCTCCACTTT. Its protein product is CASSARTANSPLHF. V is TRBV9 and J is TRBJ1-6; D gene ambiguous. Trimming stripped 3 bases from V and 7 bases from J, with 11 bases between. The germline V gene encodes CDR1 SGDLS and CDR2 YYNGEE. This CDR3 comprises 14 residues.

The V and J genes are TRBV20-1 and TRBJ1-2; possible D gene TRBD1, 6 bases. The CDR3 contains 12 residues. Trimming stripped 6 bases from V and 12 bases from J, with 20 bases between. Germline-derived CDR1 and CDR2 are DFQATT and SNEGSKA (reference sequence). This CDR3 is CSAPLGQGQDTF. The CDR3 DNA reads as TGCAGTGCCCCACTAGGGCAGGGGCAGGACACCTTC.

In its sample, this clonotype was seen once. The chain has TRBV4-3 and TRBJ1-5; D is perhaps TRBD1 (5 bases). Germline V gives CDR1 LGHNA, CDR2 YSLEER. The CDR3 covers 14 residues. The V gene lost 0 bases and the J gene lost 5 bases, with 8 bases spanning the gap. As DNA, the CDR3 is TGCGCCAGCAGCCAAGATTCGGGGGATCAGCCCCAGCATTTT. Its protein product is CASSQDSGDQPQHF.

The sample holds one count of this clonotype. The chain combines TRBV13 with TRBJ2-1, with D unresolved. The CDR3 consists of 11 residues. Trimming removed 3 bases at V and 8 bases at J, with 5 bases between. Germline CDR1 PRHDT, CDR2 FYEKMQ (reference sequence). The CDR3 loop reads CASSLVHEQFF. The CDR3 nucleotides read TGTGCCAGCAGCTTGGTGCATGAGCAGTTCTTC.

The chain joins TRBV11-2 to TRBJ2-3; D is uncertain. Germline CDR1 and CDR2: SGHAT and FQNNGV. This CDR3 contains 13 residues. Deletions cut 4 bases from V and 3 bases from J, with 8 bases between. The CDR3 DNA sequence: TGTGCCAGCAGCTCCATAAGGACAGATACGCAGTATTTT. Amino acids: CASSSIRTDTQYF.

The genes are TRBV24-1 and TRBJ2-5; tentatively, D is TRBD1 (7 bases). The CDR3 covers 15 residues. Germline-derived CDR1 and CDR2 are KGHDR and SFDVKD. The germline V and J ends were trimmed by 4 bases and 3 bases, with 14 bases remaining between them. CDR3 sequence (DNA): TGTGCCACCAGTGACCCTTCCAGGGGGGAAGAGACCCAGTACTTC. This codes for CATSDPSRGEETQYF.

This chain connects TRBV12-5 to TRBJ1-3; 9 bases map to TRBD1. V lost 1 base, J lost 2 bases, and 6 bases stayed unmatched. CDR3 length: 17 residues. Germline V gives CDR1 LGHNT, CDR2 FRNRAP. DNA of the CDR3: TGTGCTAGTGGTTTGGGGACAGGGGTTAAGGCTGGAAACACCATATATTTT. It codes for CASGLGTGVKAGNTIYF. Filled out from reference TRBV12-5 and TRBJ1-3, the complete variable domain reads DARVTQTPRHKVTEMGQEVTMRCQPILGHNTVFWYRQTMMQGLELLAYFRNRAPLDDSGMPKDRFSAEMPDATLATLKIQPSEPRDSAVYFCASGLGTGVKAGNTIYFGEGSWLTVV.

The V and J genes are TRBV5-6 and TRBJ2-1, with TRBD1 matching over 7 bases. V was pared by 5 bases and J by 4 bases, with 9 bases of the junction left unmatched. CDR3 length: 15 amino acids. Germline loops: CDR1 SGHDT, CDR2 YYEEEE. CDR3 in DNA: TGTGCCAGCAGTCTACAGGGGCAAGCTTACAATGAGCAGTTCTTC. Translation: CASSLQGQAYNEQFF.

The chain employs TRBV4-1 and TRBJ2-5, with unresolved D. This CDR3 has 15 amino acids. In germline, CDR1 is MGHRA, CDR2 YSYEKL. Trimming pared 2 bases from V and 5 bases from J, leaving 15 bases between. This CDR3 reads CASSQPRALEETQYF. The CDR3 region has the DNA TGCGCCAGCAGCCAACCTCGGGCGCTTGAGGAGACCCAGTACTTC.

V is TRBV24-1 and J is TRBJ2-1, with D possibly being TRBD2 (6 bases). This CDR3 is 15 amino acids long. Germline V gene sequence: CDR1 KGHDR, CDR2 SFDVKD. The V and J ends lost 4 bases and 2 bases respectively, with 11 bases between them. The CDR3 protein is CATSDSGPTYNEQFF. The DNA for the CDR3 is TGTGCCACCAGTGACAGCGGGCCGACCTACAATGAGCAGTTCTTC.

This clonotype was seen more than once but under ten times. The V gene is TRBV6-6, the J gene TRBJ1-6; D is unresolved. Germline CDR1 is MNHNY and CDR2 is SVGAGI (reference sequence). The V gene lost 2 bases and the J gene lost 10 bases, with 15 bases spanning the gap. The CDR3 sequence is 15 residues long. The CDR3 DNA reads TGTGCCAGCAGTTACGCCCCCCGGGTAGAATCACCCCTCCACTTT. It is translated as CASSYAPRVESPLHF.

CDR3 sequence reads: CASSPHVGEGGGNTIYF. CDR3 coding DNA: TGCGCCAGCAGCCCGCACGTCGGGGAAGGTGGTGGAAACACCATATATTTT. The chain carries TRBV4-3 and TRBJ1-3; D remains unclear. This CDR3 comprises 17 residues. Germline V gives CDR1 LGHNA, CDR2 YSLEER. V was shortened by 4 bases and J by 3 bases, with 19 bases between the two germline ends.

V and J are TRBV5-6 and TRBJ2-1; 15 bases match TRBD2. Losses at the gene ends were 3 bases for V and 14 bases for J; bases not matched to a gene: 3. The CDR3 sequence is 13 residues long. Looked up from germline, CDR1 is SGHDT and CDR2 is YYEEEE. CDR3 amino acids: CASSWTSGGAKFF. The CDR3 region has the DNA TGTGCCAGCAGCTGGACTAGCGGGGGGGCGAAGTTCTTC.

J is TRBJ2-1 and V is TRBV20-1; possible D gene TRBD2, 5 bases. The CDR3 spans 12 residues. V was cut by 6 bases and J by 4 bases, with 10 bases left in between. From germline, CDR1 is DFQATT and CDR2 SNEGSKA (reference sequence). CDR3: CSADPGYNEQFF. In DNA, the CDR3 is TGCAGTGCCGATCCGGGATACAATGAGCAGTTCTTC.

The rearrangement links TRBV21-1 to TRBJ1-2; the table's D call of TRBD1 was not tested on the DNA. TRBV21-1 is a documented pseudogene. This CDR3 region has 15 residues. CDR3 in amino acids: CARSEDQGELDGYTF. The CDR3 DNA sequence: TGTGCCAGGTCAGAAGATCAGGGCGAGCTCGATGGCTACACCTTC.

The V and J genes are TRBV20-1 and TRBJ1-5; D possibly corresponds to TRBD1 (6 bases). There are 14 residues in the CDR3. Germline CDR1 reads DFQATT; CDR2 reads SNEGSKA (reference sequence). The ends were cut back, 6 bases at V and 2 bases at J, with 14 bases in the middle. This CDR3 reads CSARGGWGNQPQHF. The CDR3 DNA is TGCAGTGCCCGAGGGGGTTGGGGCAATCAGCCCCAGCATTTT.